The 23 T cell receptor beta chains below come from one sample, sequenced in a study of radiation and T cells in renal cell carcinoma. Sequencing was performed with immunoSEQ multiplex PCR; in TCRdb, only in-frame clones are kept and a portion is missing. The data show about 64,000 clones, roughly 80% seen once. Regarding time point: blood 4 weeks post-SBRT, at nephrectomy. Described treatment: 15 Gy SBRT to primary tumor, nephrectomy 4 weeks later. This specimen consisted of blood, obtained from a patient whose treatment included radiotherapy and nephrectomy. These TCRs come from a man aged 55 to 70 with renal cell carcinoma.

There are a few counts of this clone. The V gene is TRBV7-2, the J gene TRBJ2-2, with 10 bases aligning to TRBD2. The CDR3 loop spans 18 amino acids. Trimming cost V 3 bases and J 5 bases; bases outside gene matches: 12. Germline assignment: CDR1 SGHTA and CDR2 FQGNSA. The CDR3 sequence: CASSFILGLAGETGELFF. DNA for the CDR3: TGTGCCAGCAGCTTCATACTGGGCCTAGCGGGAGAAACCGGGGAGCTGTTTTTT. The whole variable domain, filled in from reference TRBV7-2 and TRBJ2-2, reads GAGVSQSPSNKVTEKGKDVELRCDPISGHTALYWYRQSLGQGLEFLIYFQGNSAPDKSGLPSDRFSAERTGGSVSTLTIQRTQQEDSAVYLCASSFILGLAGETGELFFGEGSRLTVL.

The chain links TRBV30 to TRBJ1-2; D not certain. Germline CDR1 and CDR2: GTSNPN and SVGIG (reference sequence). Trimming pared 2 bases from V and 4 bases from J, leaving 8 bases between. The CDR3 runs 12 residues. CDR3 DNA: TGTGCCTGGAGTCCCGGGGTCTATGGCTACACCTTC. Translation gives CAWSPGVYGYTF.

The count of this clone is one. The chain joins TRBV27 to TRBJ1-4; D not certain. CDR1 is MNHEY and CDR2 is SMNVEV in the germline V gene (reference sequence). V lost 5 bases to trimming and J lost 8 bases, with 12 bases between them. The CDR3 consists of 13 residues. The CDR3 spells CASSIMGAEKLFF. The CDR3 nucleotides read TGTGCCAGCAGTATTATGGGCGCCGAAAAACTGTTTTTT.

V gene TRBV7-2 combines with J gene TRBJ1-2; 7 bases match TRBD1. The CDR3 extends over 15 amino acids. The germline gives CDR1 SGHTA, CDR2 FQGNSA. After removal of 5 bases from V and 14 bases from J, the junction contained 20 bases not matched to a gene. Here the CDR3 DNA reads TGTGCCAGCAGCCCCGAGACAGGGCCATCATCAACTCTAACCTTC. This gives the protein CASSPETGPSSTLTF. Full variable domain (missing parts from reference TRBV7-2 and TRBJ1-2): GAGVSQSPSNKVTEKGKDVELRCDPISGHTALYWYRQSLGQGLEFLIYFQGNSAPDKSGLPSDRFSAERTGGSVSTLTIQRTQQEDSAVYLCASSPETGPSSTLTFGSGTRLTVV.

The chain employs TRBV4-3 and TRBJ2-1; D may match TRBD1 or TRBD2 (5 bases each). CDR1 is LGHNA, CDR2 YSLEER, per germline. V gave up 4 bases and J gave up 4 bases, with 11 bases separating them. The CDR3 totals 14 residues. The CDR3 loop reads CASSPSGRYNEQFF. The CDR3 nucleotides are TGCGCCAGCAGCCCGTCGGGACGGTACAATGAGCAGTTCTTC.

The rearrangement uses TRBV7-6 and TRBJ2-6; no clear D. Deletions cut 5 bases from V and 0 bases from J, with 8 bases between. CDR1 and CDR2 (germline): SGHVS, FNYEAQ. The CDR3 has 15 amino acids. The CDR3 DNA is TGTGCCAGCAGCCTTTCATCCTCTGGGGCCAACGTCCTGACTTTC. It translates to CASSLSSSGANVLTF.

The chain couples TRBV5-1 to TRBJ1-1; 10 bases map to TRBD1. V was clipped by 4 bases and J by 6 bases; unmatched bases: 12. Germline loops: CDR1 SGHRS, CDR2 YFSETQ. This CDR3 has 16 amino acids. The CDR3 nucleotides read TGCGCCAGCAGCGTCGGACAGGGGGTGAAAATAGCTGAAGCTTTCTTT. It specifies CASSVGQGVKIAEAFF.

The chain employs TRBV5-6 and TRBJ1-1; D may be TRBD1 (6 bases). The CDR3 totals 13 residues. Deletions cut 5 bases from V and 5 bases from J, with 13 bases between. The germline CDR1 and CDR2 sequences are SGHDT and YYEEEE. CDR3 residues: CASSPGGQTEAFF. The CDR3 region has the DNA TGTGCCAGCAGTCCTGGGGGGCAAACTGAAGCTTTCTTT.

The chain uses TRBV19 and TRBJ2-5; 7 positions match TRBD2. J was trimmed by 6 bases and V by 11 bases; bases with no gene match: 12. The germline CDR1 and CDR2 sequences are LNHDA and SQIVND (reference sequence). This CDR3 is built from 13 residues. The CDR3 protein is CAGRPAGTQTQYF. The CDR3 DNA follows: TGTGCCGGCCGCCCAGCGGGGACCCAGACCCAGTACTTC.

J is TRBJ1-6 and V is TRBV21-1; the table's D call, TRBD1, was not checked against the DNA. TRBV21-1 is recorded as a pseudogene. This CDR3 is 14 amino acids long. The CDR3 DNA reads TGTGCCAGCGGACAGGGCGGTCCTAATTCACCCCTCCACTTT. It encodes CASGQGGPNSPLHF.

The chain joins TRBV7-9 to TRBJ2-2; D may be TRBD1 (7 bases). V lost 1 base and J 6 bases, leaving 15 bases between the germline ends. CDR3 size: 16 residues. Germline V gene sequence: CDR1 SEHNR, CDR2 FQNEAQ (reference sequence). The CDR3 reads CASSLGGGGHAGELFF. The CDR3, as DNA: TGTGCCAGCAGCTTAGGAGGAGGGGGCCACGCCGGGGAGCTGTTTTTT. Full variable domain (remainder filled in from reference TRBV7-9 and TRBJ2-2): DTGVSQNPRHKITKRGQNVTFRCDPISEHNRLYWYRQTLGQGPEFLTYFQNEAQLEKSRLLSDRFSAERPKGSFSTLEIQRTEQGDSAMYLCASSLGGGGHAGELFFGEGSRLTVL.

The V and J genes are TRBV6-5 and TRBJ2-6, with D hard to call. CDR1 is MNHEY, CDR2 SVGAGI, per germline. V was pared by 5 bases and J by 0 bases, with 8 bases between. The CDR3 is 15 amino acids. CDR3 protein: CASSLSRSGANVLTF. CDR3 bases: TGTGCCAGCAGTCTATCTCGCTCTGGGGCCAACGTCCTGACTTTC.

The chain links TRBV23-1 to TRBJ1-5; TRBD1 matches at 9 bases. TRBV23-1 counts as an open reading frame of uncertain function. Unmatched junction bases numbered 10, after V lost 7 bases and J lost 0 bases. The CDR3 runs 17 residues. CDR3 sequence: CASTPLRTGDSNQPQHF. The CDR3 coding sequence is TGCGCCAGCACCCCCCTCAGGACAGGGGATAGCAATCAGCCCCAGCATTTT.

The rearrangement joins TRBV5-4 to TRBJ2-1, with D perhaps given as TRBD1 or TRBD2 (6 bases each). Looked up from germline, CDR1 is SGHNT and CDR2 is YYREEE (reference sequence). The V gene lost 0 bases and the J gene lost 12 bases, with 16 bases spanning the gap. The CDR3 runs 14 residues. Here the CDR3 DNA reads TGTGCCAGCAGCTTGGACGGGGGCCACGGTGGGCAGTTCTTC. It yields the protein CASSLDGGHGGQFF.

The V call is TRBV25-1, the J call TRBJ2-7; 12 bases line up with TRBD1. CDR1 and CDR2 from the germline V gene are MGHDK and SYGVNS. V shed 4 bases, J shed 2 bases, and the junction held 3 bases outside the gene matches. The length of the CDR3 is 15 residues. CDR3 nucleotides: TGTGCCAGCAGTGGGGGACAGGGGGCCGCCTACGAGCAGTACTTC. Translated: CASSGGQGAAYEQYF.

With regard to this clone: Other DNA sequences within the sample encode an identical CDR3. The genes are TRBV19 and TRBJ1-2, with D perhaps matching TRBD1 (5 bases). V was clipped by 1 base and J by 2 bases, with 8 bases between them. Germline CDR1 and CDR2: LNHDA and SQIVND (reference sequence). This CDR3 comprises 14 residues. CDR3 amino acids: CASSIGPGNYGYTF. The CDR3 coding sequence is TGTGCCAGTAGTATAGGACCAGGGAACTATGGCTACACCTTC.

The genes are TRBV4-1 and TRBJ2-1; TRBD2 matches at 7 bases. Germline CDR1 and CDR2: MGHRA and YSYEKL. The junction had 8 bases not matched to a gene; V was cut back by 1 base and J by 8 bases. The CDR3 extends over 15 amino acids. The CDR3 loop reads CASSQGLAAWDEQFF. The CDR3 nucleotides read TGCGCCAGCAGCCAAGGTCTAGCGGCCTGGGATGAGCAGTTCTTC.

The chain carries TRBV7-3 and TRBJ2-7, with 9 positions matching TRBD1. With V trimmed by 8 bases and J by 0 bases, 11 bases remained unmatched. The CDR3 sequence is 16 residues long. Germline V gene sequence: CDR1 SGHTA, CDR2 FQGTGA. CDR3 nucleotide sequence: TGTGCCAGCCTACCAGGGACAGGGACTCTCTCCTACGAGCAGTACGTC. It translates to CASLPGTGTLSYEQYV.

The rearrangement uses TRBV15 and TRBJ2-3; 13 bases map to TRBD2. Trimming at V came to 5 bases and at J to 4 bases, leaving 9 bases not matched to a gene. This CDR3 region has 17 residues. Germline CDR1 is LNHNV and CDR2 is YYDKDF (reference sequence). CDR3 DNA sequence: TGTGCCACCAGCCAACGTCGACTAGCGGGAGGTGCAGATACGCAGTATTTT. Amino acid sequence: CATSQRRLAGGADTQYF.

This chain uses TRBV19 with TRBJ1-2; D is uncertain. V lost 3 bases, J lost 2 bases, and 4 bases lay in between. The CDR3 is 12 amino acids. Germline CDR1 reads LNHDA; CDR2 reads SQIVND (reference sequence). CDR3 sequence reads: CASSIRNYGYTF. The DNA for the CDR3 is TGTGCCAGTAGTATTCGCAACTATGGCTACACCTTC.

J is TRBJ2-2 and V is TRBV11-2; D uncertain. The germline CDR1 and CDR2 sequences are SGHAT and FQNNGV. Trimming cost V 1 base and J 2 bases, with 11 bases left between them. The CDR3 covers 16 residues. For the CDR3, the DNA is TGTGCCAGCAGCTTAGGGGCACGGGTTAACACCGGGGAGCTGTTTTTT. This gives the protein CASSLGARVNTGELFF. Combining the CDR3 with reference TRBV11-2 and TRBJ2-2 gives the whole variable domain EAGVAQSPRYKIIEKRQSVAFWCNPISGHATLYWYQQILGQGPKLLIQFQNNGVVDDSQLPKDRFSAERLKGVDSTLKIQPAKLEDSAVYLCASSLGARVNTGELFFGEGSRLTVL.

The chain carries TRBV7-2 and TRBJ2-2, with a possible D match to TRBD2 (6 bases). V was clipped by 4 bases and J by 6 bases, with 21 bases between them. The CDR3 totals 17 residues. The germline CDR1 and CDR2 sequences are SGHTA and FQGNSA. Here the CDR3 reads CASSSRPISGISGELFF. The CDR3 DNA sequence: TGTGCCAGCAGCTCGCGCCCTATTAGCGGTATTTCCGGGGAGCTGTTTTTT.

Here the CDR3 reads CASSATGEAFF. The CDR3 nucleotides are TGTGCCAGCAGTGCCACAGGGGAAGCTTTCTTT. The V and J genes are TRBV6-6 and TRBJ1-1, with TRBD1 as a possible D gene (6 bases). Per germline, CDR1 MNHNY and CDR2 SVGAGI (reference sequence). V was clipped by 5 bases and J by 8 bases, with 9 bases between them. This CDR3 is 11 amino acids long.